The 9 T cell receptor beta chains reported below all come from one sample, sequenced in a study of T cell responses to AZD1222 COVID-19 vaccine. The table came from immunoSEQ multiplex PCR; TCRdb's copy has only in-frame clones and leaves some out. In the table there are around 120,000 clones, around 87% of which are singletons. The input for sequencing was peripheral blood, taken 28 days after the second AZD1222 dose. All receptors come from an adult who received the AZD1222 COVID-19 vaccine.

The V and J genes are TRBV27 and TRBJ2-5; D is ambiguous. Trimming stripped 5 bases from V and 4 bases from J, with 17 bases between. Germline V gene lookup returns CDR1 MNHEY and CDR2 SMNVEV (reference sequence). This CDR3 is built from 15 residues. The CDR3 loop reads CASSPATDGRETQYF. The CDR3 DNA sequence: TGTGCCAGCAGTCCCGCGACGGACGGGCGAGAGACCCAGTACTTC.

This chain links TRBV4-3 with TRBJ1-2, with 9 bases lining up with TRBD1. The CDR3 runs to 15 residues. Germline CDR1 is LGHNA and CDR2 is YSLEER. The trim removed 0 bases at V and 9 bases at J, leaving 8 bases unmatched. The DNA for the CDR3 is TGCGCCAGCAGCCAAGATCTTGGGACAGGGATGCGCTACACCTTC. Translating it yields CASSQDLGTGMRYTF.

This clone showed up just a few times. Here the CDR3 reads CASSYTGQGPYGYTF. DNA of the CDR3: TGTGCCAGCAGCTACACGGGACAGGGGCCCTATGGCTACACCTTC. The chain is built from TRBV7-2 and TRBJ1-2; 10 nucleotides line up with TRBD1. Per the germline V gene, CDR1 is SGHTA and CDR2 is FQGNSA. This CDR3 is built from 15 residues. Germline trimming cut 4 bases from V and 4 bases from J; bases unmatched to any gene: 6.

This clone has only one observation. The chain carries TRBV9 and TRBJ1-6, with D unresolved. The ends were cut back, 2 bases at V and 6 bases at J, with 9 bases in the middle. CDR3 length equals 14 residues. Germline loops: CDR1 SGDLS, CDR2 YYNGEE. CDR3 residues: CASSVSRTNSPLHF. DNA of the CDR3: TGTGCCAGCAGCGTTTCCAGGACTAATTCACCCCTCCACTTT.

The rearrangement uses TRBV6-2 or TRBV6-3 and TRBJ1-2, with D maybe TRBD1 (6 bases). Germline lookup yields CDR1 MNHEY and CDR2 SVGEGT. CDR3 length equals 14 residues. The germline V and J ends were trimmed by 0 bases and 7 bases, with 12 bases remaining between them. The DNA for the CDR3 is TGTGCCAGCAGTTACTCCCCACAGGGAGGTGGCTACACCTTC. Its protein is CASSYSPQGGGYTF.

The V and J genes are TRBV18 and TRBJ1-2; D unclear. V was trimmed by 1 base and J by 2 bases, leaving 5 bases between them. Germline assignment: CDR1 KGHSH and CDR2 LQKENI. This CDR3 has 13 amino acids. In nucleotides, the CDR3 is TGTGCCAGCTCACCACAGGAAAACTATGGCTACACCTTC. It is translated as CASSPQENYGYTF.

The chain recombines TRBV28 with TRBJ1-1, with D possibly TRBD1 on 6 matching bases. The germline gives CDR1 MDHEN, CDR2 SYDVKM. The CDR3 is 10 residues long. V gave up 8 bases and J gave up 10 bases, with 11 bases separating them. Written as DNA, the CDR3 is TGTGCCAGCCGGGACATAAGAGCTTTCTTT. Protein: CASRDIRAFF. Complete variable domain (other parts from reference TRBV28 and TRBJ1-1): DVKVTQSSRYLVKRTGEKVFLECVQDMDHENMFWYRQDPGLGLRLIYFSYDVKMKEKGDIPEGYSVSREKKERFSLILESASTNQTSMYLCASRDIRAFFGQGTRLTVV.

The chain recombines TRBV3-1 (or the pseudogene TRBV3-2) with TRBJ1-1, with a weak D call TRBD1 (5 bases). The germline V gene encodes CDR1 LGHDT and CDR2 YNNKEL (reference sequence). CDR3 length: 16 residues. V was trimmed by 3 bases and J by 1 base, leaving 15 bases between them. CDR3: CASSHLPGGGNTEAFF. The CDR3 DNA is TGTGCCAGCAGCCACCTCCCCGGGGGGGGGAACACTGAAGCTTTCTTT.

The chain couples TRBV19 to TRBJ1-5, with D maybe TRBD1 (6 bases). V was trimmed by 8 bases and J by 6 bases, leaving 20 bases between them. The CDR3 loop spans 15 amino acids. The germline CDR1 and CDR2 sequences are LNHDA and SQIVND (reference sequence). CDR3 DNA sequence: TGTGCCAGTCGGGAGGGGGGCCTGACCACTCAGCCCCAGCATTTT. Its translation: CASREGGLTTQPQHF.